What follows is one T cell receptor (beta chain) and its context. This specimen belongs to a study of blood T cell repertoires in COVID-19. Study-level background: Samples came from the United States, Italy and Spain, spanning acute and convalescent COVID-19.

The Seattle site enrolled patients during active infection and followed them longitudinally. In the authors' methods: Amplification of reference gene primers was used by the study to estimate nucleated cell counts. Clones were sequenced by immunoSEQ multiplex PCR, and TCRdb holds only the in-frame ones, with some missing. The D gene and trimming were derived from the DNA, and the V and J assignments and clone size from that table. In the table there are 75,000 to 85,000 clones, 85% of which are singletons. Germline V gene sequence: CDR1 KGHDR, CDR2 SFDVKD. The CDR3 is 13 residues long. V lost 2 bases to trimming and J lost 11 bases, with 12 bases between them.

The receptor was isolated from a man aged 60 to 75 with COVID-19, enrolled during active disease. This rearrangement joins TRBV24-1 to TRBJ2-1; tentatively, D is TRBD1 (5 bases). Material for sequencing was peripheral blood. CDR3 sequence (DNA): TGTGCCACCAGTGATTCGCCAGGGTCGAAGCAGTTCTTC. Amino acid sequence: CATSDSPGSKQFF.